This TCR beta chain was observed in a study of blood T cell repertoires in COVID-19 (dated by TCRdb to the early 2020s). Context from the whole study: Collaborator samples came from the United States, Italy and Spain and covered acute and convalescent phases of COVID-19. The material from the prospective study consisted of cDNA or gDNA derived from T cells, B-cell-depleted T cells, or PBMCs. The dataset comprised deeply sampled blood TCRbeta repertoires from subjects exposed to, actively infected with, or recovered from COVID-19. The repertoires were released in a freely available public database meant as a resource for research on the immune response to SARS-CoV-2. The samples were drawn from the first 160 participants of the ongoing ImmuneRACE study and from under 1,500 subjects provided by 6 global collaborators. A de-identified subject ID, COVID-19 status, age in years and sex were almost always included in the sample metadata. HLA class I and class II types, where available, came from metadata supplied by the sample provider rather than from assay-based typing. Findings and caveats that apply to the study as a whole: Clinical and demographic metadata were provided uncurated, with the amount varying by source and participant.

TCRbeta CDR3 regions were amplified from genomic DNA using the immunoSEQ Assay, a bias-controlled multiplex PCR. Processing in the source paper ran as follows. Within the assay, amplification of reference gene primers was used to estimate how many nucleated cells each sample contained. Sequence reads were collapsed and filtered to measure the absolute abundance of every unique TCRbeta CDR3 rearrangement. Productive Simpson clonality was computed per sample as the square root of Simpson's diversity index over productive rearrangements. TCRdb's version of the immuneACCESS table is confined to in-frame rearrangements and falls short of the full clone set. An unresolved V gene accounts for under half of the shortfall where checked; the remainder is of unknown origin. V and J calls and clone size are given by that table; D and trimming were obtained from the DNA. The sample table contains roughly 41,000 clones; only one count was recorded for about 88% of them. The ten largest clones capture over 9.5% of the sample.

The collaborating institutions used their own protocols to collect whole blood in K2EDTA tubes. Collaborator samples were shipped for TCRbeta analysis as frozen whole blood, isolated PBMCs, or DNA extracted from either sample type. On this clone itself: Which antigen it targets is not known. Base-call qualities are not available, and no considerably larger clone is one nucleotide away.

The source material was peripheral blood. The sequence came from a man in his fifties or sixties with active COVID-19.

The CDR3 protein sequence reads: CASSPTSGSIHEQFF. The DNA is as follows: TGTGCCAGCAGCCCGACTAGCGGGAGTATCCATGAGCAGTTCTTC. This sequence uses TRBV11-3 and TRBJ2-1, with 12 bases in between that match TRBD2. CDR3 length: 15 amino acids, cysteine to phenylalanine. Just CDR3 DNA is preserved here, 45 bases in frame from base 1. CDR1 SGHNT and CDR2 YENEEA are derived from the germline V gene. The junction shows trimming of 5 bases on V and 8 bases on J, and the gene matches do not reach 7 bases of it.